The source of this T cell receptor (beta chain) is a study of blood T cell repertoires in COVID-19. As for the study in general: COVID-19 samples, acute and convalescent, were from the United States, Italy and Spain.

This CDR3 is 15 amino acids long. The germline gives CDR1 SGHVS, CDR2 FNYEAQ. Germline trimming cut 5 bases from V and 6 bases from J; bases unmatched to any gene: 9. In the original processing: By means of reference gene primer amplification, nucleated cell counts were estimated. Produced via immunoSEQ multiplex PCR; TCRdb's table is partial and in-frame only. The DNA was the basis for D and trimming; V, J and clone size are from that table. The table records just under 80,000 clones, roughly 80% of them present only once. This clonotype was sampled from a woman in her sixties or seventies with acute or convalescent COVID-19. The material sequenced was peripheral blood. The rearrangement uses TRBV7-6 and TRBJ1-5; TRBD1 agrees at 8 bases. CDR3 DNA sequence: TGTGCCAGCAGCCACGGACAGGGTGAGGGTCAGCCCCAGCATTTT. It is translated as CASSHGQGEGQPQHF.